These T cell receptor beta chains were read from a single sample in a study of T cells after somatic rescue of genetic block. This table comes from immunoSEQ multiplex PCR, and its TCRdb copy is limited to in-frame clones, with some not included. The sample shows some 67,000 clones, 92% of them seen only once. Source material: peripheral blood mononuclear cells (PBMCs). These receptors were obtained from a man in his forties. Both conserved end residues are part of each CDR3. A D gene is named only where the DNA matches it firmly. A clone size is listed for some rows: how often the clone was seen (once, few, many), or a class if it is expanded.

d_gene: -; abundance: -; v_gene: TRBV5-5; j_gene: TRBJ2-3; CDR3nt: TGTGCCAGCAGCTTGGGGCCGGGGGCAGATACGCAGTATTTT; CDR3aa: CASSLGPGADTQYF
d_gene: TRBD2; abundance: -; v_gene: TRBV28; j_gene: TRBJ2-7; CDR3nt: TGTGCCAGCAGTGGGCTAGCGGGAGACGAGCAGTACTTC; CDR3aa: CASSGLAGDEQYF
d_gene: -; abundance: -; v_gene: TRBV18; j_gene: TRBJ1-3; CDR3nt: TGTGCCAGCTCACCACCGAGTTACGACTCTGGAAACACCATATATTTT; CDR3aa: CASSPPSYDSGNTIYF
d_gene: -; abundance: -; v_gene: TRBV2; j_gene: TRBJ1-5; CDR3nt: TGTGCCAGCAGTTTAGACTCGGATAGCAATCAGCCCCAGCATTTT; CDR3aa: CASSLDSDSNQPQHF
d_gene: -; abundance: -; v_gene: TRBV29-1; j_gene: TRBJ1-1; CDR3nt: TGCAGCGTAAGGACACTAAACACTGAAGCTTTCTTT; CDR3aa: CSVRTLNTEAFF
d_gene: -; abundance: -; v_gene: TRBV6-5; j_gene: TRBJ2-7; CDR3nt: TGTGCCAGCAGTTCCCCGGGGCTGAAAGACTACGAGCAGTACTTC; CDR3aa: CASSSPGLKDYEQYF
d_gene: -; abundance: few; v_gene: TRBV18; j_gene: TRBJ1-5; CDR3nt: TGTGCCAGCTCGGGAAATGGCAATCAGCCCCAGCATTTT; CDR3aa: CASSGNGNQPQHF
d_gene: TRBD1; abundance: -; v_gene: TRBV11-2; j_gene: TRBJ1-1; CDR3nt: TGTGCCAGCAGCTTAGGGACAGGGAGCGGGAACACTGAAGCTTTCTTT; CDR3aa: CASSLGTGSGNTEAFF
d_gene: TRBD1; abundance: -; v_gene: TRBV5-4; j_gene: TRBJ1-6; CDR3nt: TGTGCCAGCAGCCGGGAGACAGGGGGTCTTTCACCCCTCCACTTT; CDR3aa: CASSRETGGLSPLHF
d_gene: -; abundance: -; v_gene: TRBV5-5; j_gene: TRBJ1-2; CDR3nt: TGTGCCAGCAGCCACGACGCTAACTATGGCTACACCTTC; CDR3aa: CASSHDANYGYTF
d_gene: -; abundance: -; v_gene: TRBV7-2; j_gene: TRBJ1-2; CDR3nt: TGTGCCAGCAGCTTAGCCAGAACGAGGAGGTATGGCTACACCTTC; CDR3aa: CASSLARTRRYGYTF
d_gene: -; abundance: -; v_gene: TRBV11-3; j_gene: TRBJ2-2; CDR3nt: TGTGCCAGCAGCATACTCACGGCCGGGGAGCTGTTTTTT; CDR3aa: CASSILTAGELFF
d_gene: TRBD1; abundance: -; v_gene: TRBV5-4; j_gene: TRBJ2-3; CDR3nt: TGTGCCAGCAGTCCTCCTCCTGGACAGGGTAGCACAGATACGCAGTATTTT; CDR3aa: CASSPPPGQGSTDTQYF
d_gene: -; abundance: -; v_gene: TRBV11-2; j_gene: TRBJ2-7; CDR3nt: TGTGCCAGCAACTCGGGGAACTACCTCTACGAGCAGTACTTC; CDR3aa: CASNSGNYLYEQYF
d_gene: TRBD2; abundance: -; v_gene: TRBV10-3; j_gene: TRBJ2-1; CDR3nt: TGTGCCATCAGTGGTCCGGTGCGGGAGGACTACAATGAGCAGTTCTTC; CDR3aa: CAISGPVREDYNEQFF
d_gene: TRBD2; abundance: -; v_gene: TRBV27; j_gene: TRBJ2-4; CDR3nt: TGTGCCAGCAGTTTATCTACTAGCGGGAGAAACATTCAGTACTTC; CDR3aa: CASSLSTSGRNIQYF
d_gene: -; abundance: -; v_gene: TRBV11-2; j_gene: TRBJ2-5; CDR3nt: TGTGCCAGTAAGGACTTCCAAGAGACCCAGTACTTC; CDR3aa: CASKDFQETQYF
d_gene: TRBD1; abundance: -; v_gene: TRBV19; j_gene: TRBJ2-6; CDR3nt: TGTGCCAGTAGCCCTCGATGGTTCGGGACAGGGGTTGGGGCCAACGTCCTGACTTTC; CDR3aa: CASSPRWFGTGVGANVLTF
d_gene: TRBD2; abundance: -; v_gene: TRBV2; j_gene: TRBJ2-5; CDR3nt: TGTGCCAGCAGTGGTGGACTAGCGGGAAGGTTCAGTGCCGGCATAGAGACCCAGTACTTC; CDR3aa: CASSGGLAGRFSAGIETQYF
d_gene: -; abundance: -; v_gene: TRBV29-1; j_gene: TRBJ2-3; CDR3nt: TGCAGCGTTGGAGAGGGGGATACGCAGTATTTT; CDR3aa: CSVGEGDTQYF
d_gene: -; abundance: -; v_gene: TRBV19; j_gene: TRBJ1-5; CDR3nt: TGTGCCAGTAGTGTGAGGGGCTTCAATCAGCCCCAGCATTTT; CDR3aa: CASSVRGFNQPQHF
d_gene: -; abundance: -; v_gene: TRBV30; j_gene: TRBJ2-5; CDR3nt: TGTGCCTGGAGTGTACGGAGTACGGAGACCCAGTACTTC; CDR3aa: CAWSVRSTETQYF
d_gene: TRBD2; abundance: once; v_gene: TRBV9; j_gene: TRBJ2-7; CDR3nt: TGTGCCAGCAGCTCGGGACTAGCGGGCTACGAGCAGTACTTC; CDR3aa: CASSSGLAGYEQYF
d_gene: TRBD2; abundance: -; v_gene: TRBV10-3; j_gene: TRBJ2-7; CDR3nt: TGTGCCATCAGTGACCCGGGACTAGCGGGGGCGAACGAGCAGTACTTC; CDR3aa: CAISDPGLAGANEQYF
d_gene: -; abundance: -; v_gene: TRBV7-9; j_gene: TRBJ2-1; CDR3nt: TGTGCCAGCAGGATACTAGTGGGGGGGCCTGGTGAGCAGTTCTTC; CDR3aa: CASRILVGGPGEQFF
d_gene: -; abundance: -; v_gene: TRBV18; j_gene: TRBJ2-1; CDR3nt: TGTGCCAGCTCACCTCGGGGAGGGGGCTACAATGAGCAGTTCTTC; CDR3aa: CASSPRGGGYNEQFF
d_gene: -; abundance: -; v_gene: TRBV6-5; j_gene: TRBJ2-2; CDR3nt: TGTGCCAGCAGTTACTCTGGGGGGCAAACCGGGGAGCTGTTTTTT; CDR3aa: CASSYSGGQTGELFF
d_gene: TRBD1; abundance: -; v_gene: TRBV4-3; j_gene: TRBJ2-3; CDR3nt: TGCGCCAGCAGCCAAGGGACAGGGGGCATAGATACGCAGTATTTT; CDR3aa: CASSQGTGGIDTQYF
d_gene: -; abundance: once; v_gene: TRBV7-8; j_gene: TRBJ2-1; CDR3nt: TGTGCCAGCAGCTTAGCGGCGAGCAATGAGCAGTTCTTC; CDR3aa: CASSLAASNEQFF